The TCR beta chain described here comes from a study of T cell responses to AZD1222 COVID-19 vaccine. V was pared by 1 base and J by 3 bases, with 8 bases between. In germline, CDR1 is KGHSH, CDR2 LQKENI. This CDR3 spans 14 amino acids. The assay was immunoSEQ multiplex PCR, and TCRdb's table has in-frame clones only and misses some. The repertoire includes more than 80,000 clones, 75% to 90% of them detected once, and approximately 5.4% sits in the top ten. The TCR was taken from an adult in good health. V is TRBV18 and J is TRBJ2-3; D may be TRBD2 (5 bases). Sample: peripheral blood, taken on day 0 of AZD1222 vaccination. The CDR3 DNA follows: TGTGCCAGCTCACCACTCAGGACTACAGATACGCAGTATTTT. This sequence encodes CASSPLRTTDTQYF.